Shown below are 21 T cell receptor beta chains from a single sample sequenced in a study of cytomegalovirus exposure and HLA in healthy donors. 60 Vbeta and 13 Jbeta primers were used in PCR. Libraries were prepared by immunoSEQ multiplex PCR; TCRdb keeps only in-frame clonotypes and omits some of them. Here the sample spans approximately 110,000 clones, roughly 81% being singletons. Specimen: PBMCs. These receptors were collected from a woman in her 30s in good health and CMV-seronegative.

The chain's CDR3 is CASSLPGDTGELFF. The CDR3 DNA follows: TGTGCCAGCAGCTTGCCGGGAGACACCGGGGAGCTGTTTTTT. The chain links TRBV5-4 to TRBJ2-2; D is possibly TRBD2 (6 bases). CDR3 length equals 14 residues. Germline CDR1 is SGHNT and CDR2 is YYREEE (reference sequence). V lost 1 base, J lost 3 bases, and 7 bases lay in between.

The rearrangement joins TRBV7-9 to TRBJ2-7; the match to TRBD1 covers 7 bases. CDR3 length: 14 residues. With V trimmed by 3 bases and J by 5 bases, 7 bases remained unmatched. CDR1 SEHNR and CDR2 FQNEAQ come from the germline V gene (reference sequence). This CDR3 is CASSFQGVLDEQYF. The CDR3 coding sequence is TGTGCCAGCAGCTTCCAGGGGGTCTTGGACGAGCAGTACTTC.

The rearrangement uses TRBV2 and TRBJ2-5, with D hard to call. This CDR3 contains 11 residues. The germline CDR1 and CDR2 sequences are SNHLY and FYNNEI. V was clipped by 4 bases and J by 3 bases, with 3 bases between them. The CDR3 sequence is CASSAEETQYF. The CDR3 DNA follows: TGTGCCAGCAGTGCTGAAGAGACCCAGTACTTC. Full variable domain (missing parts from reference TRBV2 and TRBJ2-5): EPEVTQTPSHQVTQMGQEVILRCVPISNHLYFYWYRQILGQKVEFLVSFYNNEISEKSEIFDDQFSVERPDGSNFTLKIRSTKLEDSAMYFCASSAEETQYFGPGTRLLVL.

This sequence joins TRBV11-2 and TRBJ2-3; D is perhaps TRBD2 (5 bases). The V gene's germline CDR1 is SGHAT and CDR2 FQNNGV. V was trimmed by 4 bases and J by 3 bases, leaving 17 bases between them. The CDR3 runs to 16 residues. CDR3 nucleotides: TGTGCCAGCAGCTCCGCCTTGGACCGAGGGACAGATACGCAGTATTTT. Translation gives CASSSALDRGTDTQYF.

The CDR3 sequence: CASSLGTAAGTSALQFF. CDR3 coding DNA: TGTGCCAGCAGCTTAGGAACCGCTGCCGGGACTAGCGCGCTGCAGTTCTTC. V gene TRBV7-3 combines with J gene TRBJ2-1, with 10 bases matching TRBD2. The CDR3 loop spans 17 amino acids. Germline trimming cut 2 bases from V and 12 bases from J; bases unmatched to any gene: 16. The germline gives CDR1 SGHTA, CDR2 FQGTGA.

This clone came up a few times. This sequence joins TRBV13 and TRBJ2-7; 13 bases match TRBD2. V was clipped by 5 bases and J by 3 bases; unmatched bases: 4. The V gene's germline CDR1 is PRHDT and CDR2 FYEKMQ (reference sequence). The CDR3 sequence is 15 residues long. The CDR3 DNA reads TGTGCCAGCAGCGTCGGGACTAGCGGGATCTACGAGCAGTACTTC. Translating gives CASSVGTSGIYEQYF. The full variable domain, rest sourced from reference TRBV13 and TRBJ2-7, is AAGVIQSPRHLIKEKRETATLKCYPIPRHDTVYWYQQGPGQDPQFLISFYEKMQSDKGSIPDRFSAQQFSDYHSELNMSSLELGDSALYFCASSVGTSGIYEQYFGPGTRLTVT.

The gene calls are TRBV28 and TRBJ2-3, with 9 bases matching TRBD2. CDR3 length equals 15 residues. Trimming at V came to 11 bases and at J to 5 bases, leaving 14 bases not matched to a gene. CDR1 and CDR2 from the germline V gene are MDHEN and SYDVKM. The CDR3 nucleotides are TGTGCCTCCTGGACTAGCGTCCCGGACAAAGATACGCAGTATTTT. Its protein is CASWTSVPDKDTQYF.

V usage is TRBV9 and J usage is TRBJ2-7; 8 bases agree with TRBD1. J was trimmed by 4 bases and V by 0 bases; bases with no gene match: 9. CDR1 and CDR2 (germline): SGDLS, YYNGEE. This CDR3 is built from 16 residues. DNA for the CDR3: TGTGCCAGCAGCGTAGCTGGTTGGACAGGGACATACGAGCAGTACTTC. This sequence encodes CASSVAGWTGTYEQYF.

About this clone itself: One end of the junction varies from germline; a read error may be responsible. V gene TRBV27 combines with J gene TRBJ1-2, with a tentative D call TRBD1 (6 bases). The CDR3 has 16 residues. The germline CDR1 and CDR2 sequences are MNHEY and SMNVEV (reference sequence). The CDR3 DNA reads TGTGTCAGCAGACCCTCAGGGGATCCCGCTAACTATGGCTACACCTTC. Protein: CVSRPSGDPANYGYTF.

CDR3: CASSIAGFNQPQHF. In DNA, the CDR3 is TGTGCCAGTAGTATAGCGGGTTTCAATCAGCCCCAGCATTTT. The chain carries TRBV19 and TRBJ1-5; the D is unclear. The CDR3 extends over 14 amino acids. The V gene lost 1 base and the J gene lost 3 bases, with 7 bases spanning the gap. The germline V gene has CDR1 LNHDA and CDR2 SQIVND (reference sequence).

V is TRBV2 and J is TRBJ2-1; 7 bases align to TRBD2. The CDR3 is 14 residues long. Germline lookup yields CDR1 SNHLY and CDR2 FYNNEI. CDR3 in amino acids: CARPGGSPSAEQFF. CDR3 coding DNA: TGTGCTAGGCCGGGCGGGAGTCCTTCGGCTGAGCAGTTCTTC.

This rearrangement joins TRBV11-3 to TRBJ1-1; D gene uncertain. Germline CDR1 is SGHNT and CDR2 is YENEEA. Trimming removed 0 bases at V and 0 bases at J, with 17 bases between. The CDR3 is made up of 18 amino acids. The CDR3 spells CASSLEPALARMNTEAFF. CDR3 in DNA: TGTGCCAGCAGCTTAGAACCAGCCCTCGCGAGGATGAACACTGAAGCTTTCTTT.

The DNA of the CDR3 is TGCGCCAGCAGCTTGGTGGCAGGGGATAGGGTAGAAAACACCGGGGAGCTGTTTTTT. It translates to CASSLVAGDRVENTGELFF. This chain links TRBV5-1 with TRBJ2-2; tentatively, D is TRBD1 (6 bases). V was shortened by 0 bases and J by 2 bases, with 20 bases between the two germline ends. This CDR3 comprises 19 residues. Germline V lookup: CDR1 SGHRS, CDR2 YFSETQ.

The rearrangement links TRBV7-3 to TRBJ2-7; D possibly corresponds to TRBD2 (5 bases). The CDR3 totals 15 residues. Germline V gene sequence: CDR1 SGHTA, CDR2 FQGTGA. V lost 0 bases to trimming and J lost 6 bases, with 15 bases between them. The CDR3 protein is CASSLTPSGLGEQYF. CDR3 bases: TGTGCCAGCAGCTTAACCCCGAGCGGTCTCGGCGAGCAGTACTTC.

With regard to this clone: One junction end disagrees with the germline gene, perhaps due to a read error. V and J are TRBV7-9 and TRBJ2-7; no clear D gene. The CDR3 runs 15 residues. Germline CDR1 SEHNR, CDR2 FQNEAQ (reference sequence). CDR3 DNA sequence: TGTTCCAGCAGCTTCTCGGCCGCAGGTTCGAAGGAGCAGTACTTC. It yields the protein CSSSFSAAGSKEQYF.

This clone has more than one count but fewer than ten. V is TRBV6-6 and J is TRBJ1-5; a possible D gene is TRBD1 (6 bases). Per germline, CDR1 MNHNY and CDR2 SVGAGI (reference sequence). Trimming left V 6 bases short and J 0 bases short, with 12 bases between. The CDR3 totals 15 residues. The CDR3, as DNA: TGTGCCAGCAGATCTGGGACATATAGCAATCAGCCCCAGCATTTT. Amino acid sequence: CASRSGTYSNQPQHF.

This rearrangement joins TRBV6-5 to TRBJ2-7, with 9 positions matching TRBD1. V lost 0 bases to trimming and J lost 4 bases; unmatched junction nucleotides: 4. This CDR3 has 15 residues. Germline V CDR1 and CDR2: MNHEY, SVGAGI. CDR3 sequence (DNA): TGTGCCAGCAGTTACTCGTCACAGGGGGCGTACGAGCAGTACTTC. Protein sequence: CASSYSSQGAYEQYF.

A single count supports this clone. The V call is TRBV9, the J call TRBJ2-7; D unclear. From germline, CDR1 is SGDLS and CDR2 YYNGEE. The CDR3 length is 11 residues. The V end was cut by 6 bases, the J end by 3 bases, with 7 bases between. In DNA, the CDR3 is TGTGCCAGCACCTCCTTCTACGAGCAGTACTTC. Translated, it gives CASTSFYEQYF.

This clone was recorded once. This chain links TRBV5-1 with TRBJ2-2, with TRBD2 identical over 10 bases. This CDR3 is built from 18 residues. The V and J ends lost 1 base and 2 bases, in that order; junction bases with no gene match: 8. Germline CDR1 reads SGHRS; CDR2 reads YFSETQ. The CDR3 coding sequence is TGCGCCAGCAGCTTGTTGCAGCGGGGGGGCCCCAACACCGGGGAGCTGTTTTTT. As protein: CASSLLQRGGPNTGELFF.

The chain links TRBV30 to TRBJ2-1; TRBD2 aligns across 8 bases. The CDR3 runs 14 residues. Germline V gene lookup returns CDR1 GTSNPN and CDR2 SVGIG (reference sequence). The trim removed 2 bases at V and 10 bases at J, leaving 10 bases unmatched. The CDR3 DNA reads TGTGCCTGGAGTACAGGGACTAGGGGGGGCGAGCAGTTCTTC. Its translation is CAWSTGTRGGEQFF.

CDR3 in DNA: TGTGCCAGCAGCTTAGGGGGAGGGCAGCCCCAGCATTTT. Amino acid sequence: CASSLGGGQPQHF. The rearrangement links TRBV7-2 to TRBJ1-5; D is undetermined. The CDR3 length is 13 residues. Looked up from germline, CDR1 is SGHTA and CDR2 is FQGNSA. V lost 1 base and J 7 bases, leaving 8 bases between the germline ends. Full variable domain (outside the CDR3, taken from reference TRBV7-2 and TRBJ1-5): GAGVSQSPSNKVTEKGKDVELRCDPISGHTALYWYRQSLGQGLEFLIYFQGNSAPDKSGLPSDRFSAERTGGSVSTLTIQRTQQEDSAVYLCASSLGGGQPQHFGDGTRLSIL.